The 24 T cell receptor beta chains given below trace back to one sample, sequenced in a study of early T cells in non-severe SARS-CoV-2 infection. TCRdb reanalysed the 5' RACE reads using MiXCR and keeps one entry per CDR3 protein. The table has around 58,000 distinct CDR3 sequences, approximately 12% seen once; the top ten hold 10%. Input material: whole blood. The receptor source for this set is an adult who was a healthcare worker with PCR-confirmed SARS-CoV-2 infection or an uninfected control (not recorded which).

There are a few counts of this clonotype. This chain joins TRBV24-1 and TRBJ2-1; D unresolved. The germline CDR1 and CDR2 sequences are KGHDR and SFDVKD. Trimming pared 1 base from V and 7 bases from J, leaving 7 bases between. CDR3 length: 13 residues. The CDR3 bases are TGTGCCACCAGTGATTTTGTGGGAAATGAGCAGTTCTTC. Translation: CATSDFVGNEQFF.

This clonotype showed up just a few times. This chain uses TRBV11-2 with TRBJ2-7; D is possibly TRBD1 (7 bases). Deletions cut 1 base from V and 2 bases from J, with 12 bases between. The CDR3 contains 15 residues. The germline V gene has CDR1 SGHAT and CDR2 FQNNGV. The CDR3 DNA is TGTGCCAGCAGCTTAGGGCAGGGGGGAACCTACGAGCAGTACTTC. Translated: CASSLGQGGTYEQYF.

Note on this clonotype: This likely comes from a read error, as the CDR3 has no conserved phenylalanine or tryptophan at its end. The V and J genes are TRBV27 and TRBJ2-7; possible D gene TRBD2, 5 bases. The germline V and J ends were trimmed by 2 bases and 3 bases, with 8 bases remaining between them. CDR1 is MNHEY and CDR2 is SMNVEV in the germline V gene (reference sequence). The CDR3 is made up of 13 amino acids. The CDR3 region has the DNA TGTGCCAGCAGTTTAAAGCGGAGCTACGAGCAGTACTAC. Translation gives CASSLKRSYEQYY.

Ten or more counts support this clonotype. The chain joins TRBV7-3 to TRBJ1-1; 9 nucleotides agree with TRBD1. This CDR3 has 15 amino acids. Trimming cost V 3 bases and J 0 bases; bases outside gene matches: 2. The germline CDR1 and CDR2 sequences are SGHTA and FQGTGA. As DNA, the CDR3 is TGTGCCAGCAGCTTCGGGACAGGGATGAACACTGAAGCTTTCTTT. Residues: CASSFGTGMNTEAFF.

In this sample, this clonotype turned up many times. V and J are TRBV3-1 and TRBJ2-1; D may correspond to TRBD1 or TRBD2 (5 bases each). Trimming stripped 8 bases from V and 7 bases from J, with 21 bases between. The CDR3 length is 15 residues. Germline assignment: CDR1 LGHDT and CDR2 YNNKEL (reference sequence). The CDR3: CASVPRDRPLNEQFF. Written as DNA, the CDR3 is TGTGCCAGCGTACCCAGGGACCGCCCTTTGAATGAGCAGTTCTTC.

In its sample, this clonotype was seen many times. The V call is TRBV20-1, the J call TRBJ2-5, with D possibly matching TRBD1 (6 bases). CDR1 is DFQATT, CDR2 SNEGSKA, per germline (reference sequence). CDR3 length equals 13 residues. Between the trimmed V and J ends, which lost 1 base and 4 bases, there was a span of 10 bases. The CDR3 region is CSARAGQIETQYF. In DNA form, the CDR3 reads TGCAGTGCTAGAGCTGGACAGATAGAGACCCAGTACTTC.

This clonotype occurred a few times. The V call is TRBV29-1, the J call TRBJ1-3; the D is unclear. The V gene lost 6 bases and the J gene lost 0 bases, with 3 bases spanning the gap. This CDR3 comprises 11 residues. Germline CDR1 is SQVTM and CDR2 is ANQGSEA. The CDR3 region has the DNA TGCAGCGTCAACTCTGGAAACACCATATATTTT. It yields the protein CSVNSGNTIYF.

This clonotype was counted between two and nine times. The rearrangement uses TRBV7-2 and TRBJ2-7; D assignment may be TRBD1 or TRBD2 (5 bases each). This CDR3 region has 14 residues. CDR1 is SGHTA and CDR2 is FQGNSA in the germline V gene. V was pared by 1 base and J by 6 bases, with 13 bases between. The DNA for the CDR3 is TGTGCCAGCAGCTTAGGGGCAGGGAGAATCGAGCAGTACTTC. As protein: CASSLGAGRIEQYF.

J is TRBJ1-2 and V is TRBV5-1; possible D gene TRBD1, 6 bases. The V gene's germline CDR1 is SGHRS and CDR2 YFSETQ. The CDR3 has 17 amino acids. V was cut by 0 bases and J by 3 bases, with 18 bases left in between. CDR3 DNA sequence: TGCGCCAGCAGCTTGGTAATCGGCGCAGGGGAGGACTATGGCTACACCTTC. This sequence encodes CASSLVIGAGEDYGYTF.

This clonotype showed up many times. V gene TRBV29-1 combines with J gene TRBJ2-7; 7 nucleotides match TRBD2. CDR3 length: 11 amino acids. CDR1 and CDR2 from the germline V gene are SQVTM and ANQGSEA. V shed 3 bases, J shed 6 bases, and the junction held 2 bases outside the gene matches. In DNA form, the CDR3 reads TGCAGCGTTGAGCGGGAGCGCGAGCAGTACTTC. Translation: CSVEREREQYF.

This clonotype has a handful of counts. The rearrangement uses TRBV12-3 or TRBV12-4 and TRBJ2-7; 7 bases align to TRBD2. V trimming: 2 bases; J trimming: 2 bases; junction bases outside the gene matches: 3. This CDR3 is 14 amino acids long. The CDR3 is CASSLRAGPYEQYF. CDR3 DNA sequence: TGTGCCAGCAGTTTAAGAGCGGGGCCCTACGAGCAGTACTTC.

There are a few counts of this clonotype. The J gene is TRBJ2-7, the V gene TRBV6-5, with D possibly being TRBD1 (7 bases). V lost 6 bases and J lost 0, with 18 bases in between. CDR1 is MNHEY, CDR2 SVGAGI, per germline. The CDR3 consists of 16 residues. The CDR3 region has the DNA TGTGCCAGCAGATTGGAGGGGGCCTCTAGCTCCTACGAGCAGTACTTC. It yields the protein CASRLEGASSSYEQYF.

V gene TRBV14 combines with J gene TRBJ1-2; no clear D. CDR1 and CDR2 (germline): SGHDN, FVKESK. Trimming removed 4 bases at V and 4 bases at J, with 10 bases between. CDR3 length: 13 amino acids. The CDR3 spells CASSRGRPYGYTF. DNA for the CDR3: TGTGCCAGCAGCCGCGGACGGCCCTATGGCTACACCTTC.

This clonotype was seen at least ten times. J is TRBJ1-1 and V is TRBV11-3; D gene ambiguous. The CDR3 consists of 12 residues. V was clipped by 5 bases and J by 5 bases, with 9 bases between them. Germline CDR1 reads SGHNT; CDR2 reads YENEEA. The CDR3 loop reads CASSPQRTEAFF. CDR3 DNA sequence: TGTGCCAGCAGCCCCCAGCGGACTGAAGCTTTCTTT.

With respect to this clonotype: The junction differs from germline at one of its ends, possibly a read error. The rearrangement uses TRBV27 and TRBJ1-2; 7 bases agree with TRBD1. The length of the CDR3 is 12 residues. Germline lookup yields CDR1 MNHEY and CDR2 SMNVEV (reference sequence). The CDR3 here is CASSLSGTALSF. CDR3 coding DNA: TGTGCCAGCAGTTTATCCGGGACAGCGCTTTCCTTC.

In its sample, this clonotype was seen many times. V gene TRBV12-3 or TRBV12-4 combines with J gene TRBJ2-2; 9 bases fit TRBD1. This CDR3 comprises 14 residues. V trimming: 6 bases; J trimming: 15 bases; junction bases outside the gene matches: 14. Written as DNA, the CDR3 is TGTGCCAGCAGGCCAAATCCGGGACAGGGAAGGTTGTTTTTT. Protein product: CASRPNPGQGRLFF.

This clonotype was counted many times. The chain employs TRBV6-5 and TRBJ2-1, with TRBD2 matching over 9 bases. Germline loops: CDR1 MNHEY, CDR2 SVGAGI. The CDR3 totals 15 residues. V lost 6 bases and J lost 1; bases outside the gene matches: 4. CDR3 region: CASSLSGSSYNEQFF. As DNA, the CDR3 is TGTGCCAGCAGCCTTAGCGGGAGTTCCTACAATGAGCAGTTCTTC.

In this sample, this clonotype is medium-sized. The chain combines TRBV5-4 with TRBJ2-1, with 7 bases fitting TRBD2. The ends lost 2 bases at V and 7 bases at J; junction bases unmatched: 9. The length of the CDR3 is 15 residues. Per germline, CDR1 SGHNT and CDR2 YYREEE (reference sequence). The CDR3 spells CASSFFAGVKNEQFF. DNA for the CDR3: TGTGCCAGCAGCTTCTTTGCGGGAGTGAAAAATGAGCAGTTCTTC. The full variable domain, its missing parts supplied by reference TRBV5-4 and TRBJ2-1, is ETGVTQSPTHLIKTRGQQVTLRCSSQSGHNTVSWYQQALGQGPQFIFQYYREEENGRGNFPPRFSGLQFPNYSSELNVNALELDDSALYLCASSFFAGVKNEQFFGPGTRLTVL.

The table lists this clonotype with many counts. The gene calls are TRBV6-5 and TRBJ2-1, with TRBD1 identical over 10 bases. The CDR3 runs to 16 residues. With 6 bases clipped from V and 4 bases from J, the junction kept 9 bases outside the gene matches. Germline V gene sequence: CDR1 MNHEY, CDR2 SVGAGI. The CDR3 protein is CASRPPGTGAYNEQFF. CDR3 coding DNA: TGTGCCAGCAGGCCCCCCGGGACAGGGGCGTACAATGAGCAGTTCTTC.

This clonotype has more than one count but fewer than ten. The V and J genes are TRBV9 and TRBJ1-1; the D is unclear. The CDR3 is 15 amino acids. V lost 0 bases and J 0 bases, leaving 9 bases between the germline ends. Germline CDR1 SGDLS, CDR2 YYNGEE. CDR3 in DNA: TGTGCCAGCAGCGTAGAGGACGGGTTGAACACTGAAGCTTTCTTT. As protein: CASSVEDGLNTEAFF.

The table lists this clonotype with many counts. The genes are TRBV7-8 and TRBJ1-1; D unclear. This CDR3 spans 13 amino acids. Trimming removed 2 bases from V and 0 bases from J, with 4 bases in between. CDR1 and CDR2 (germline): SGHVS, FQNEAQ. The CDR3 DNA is TGTGCCAGCAGCTTAAGAATGAACACTGAAGCTTTCTTT. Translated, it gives CASSLRMNTEAFF.

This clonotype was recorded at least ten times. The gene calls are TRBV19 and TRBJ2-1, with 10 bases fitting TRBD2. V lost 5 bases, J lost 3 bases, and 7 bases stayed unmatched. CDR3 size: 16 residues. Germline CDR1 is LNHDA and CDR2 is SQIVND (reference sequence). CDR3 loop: CASSSSSGSLYNEQFF. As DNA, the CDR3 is TGTGCCAGTAGTTCCTCTAGCGGGAGTCTCTACAATGAGCAGTTCTTC.

The CDR3: CAWNSGAGYTF. DNA for the CDR3: TGTGCCTGGAACTCGGGGGCTGGCTACACCTTC. The J gene is TRBJ1-2, the V gene TRBV30; possibly TRBD1 for D (6 bases). Germline CDR1 reads GTSNPN; CDR2 reads SVGIG (reference sequence). V lost 4 bases, J lost 7 bases, and 10 bases lay in between. This CDR3 has 11 amino acids.

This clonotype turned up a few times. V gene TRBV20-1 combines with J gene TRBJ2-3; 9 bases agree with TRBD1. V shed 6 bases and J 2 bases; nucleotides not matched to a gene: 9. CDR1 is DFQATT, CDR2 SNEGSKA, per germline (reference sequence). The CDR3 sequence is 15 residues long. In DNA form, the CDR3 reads TGCAGTGCCGGCCAGGGACAGGGAAACACAGATACGCAGTATTTT. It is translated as CSAGQGQGNTDTQYF.